These 14 T cell receptor beta chains were sequenced from one sample in a study of cytomegalovirus exposure and HLA in healthy donors. TCRdb's copy holds only in-frame clones and misses some; the assay was immunoSEQ multiplex PCR. The data hold roughly 95,000 clones, with 85% observed a single time. The sample consisted of PBMCs. These receptors originate from a man aged 18 to 29 in good health and CMV-seropositive.

The rearrangement links TRBV5-8 to TRBJ1-1, with D perhaps matching TRBD1 (5 bases). With 0 bases removed from V and 6 bases from J, the gap between germline ends came to 18 bases. The CDR3 covers 16 residues. Germline V CDR1 and CDR2: SGHTS, YDEGEE. The CDR3 region has the DNA TGTGCCAGCAGCTTGGCATACGTCAGGGAAGGGTCTGAAGCTTTCTTT. Its protein is CASSLAYVREGSEAFF.

This clone has just a few counts. The chain uses TRBV10-3 and TRBJ2-7; D gene ambiguous. The germline gives CDR1 ENHRY, CDR2 SYGVKD. This CDR3 contains 13 residues. Trimming removed 6 bases from V and 3 bases from J, with 12 bases in between. CDR3 sequence reads: CAISSAEFYEQYF. In DNA, the CDR3 is TGTGCCATCAGCTCTGCTGAGTTCTACGAGCAGTACTTC.

The V call is TRBV4-1, the J call TRBJ2-7; TRBD2 matches 7 bases. CDR1 and CDR2 (germline): MGHRA, YSYEKL. V lost 1 base and J lost 2; bases outside the gene matches: 5. This CDR3 is built from 15 residues. This CDR3 is CASSQVGGSAYEQYF. The CDR3 DNA is TGCGCCAGCAGCCAAGTCGGCGGGAGCGCCTACGAGCAGTACTTC.

The chain couples TRBV29-1 to TRBJ2-5; D is uncertain. Between the trimmed V and J ends, which lost 3 bases and 4 bases, there was a span of 3 bases. The CDR3 totals 10 residues. Per the germline V gene, CDR1 is SQVTM and CDR2 is ANQGSEA. In DNA form, the CDR3 reads TGCAGCGTTGAGGCAGAGACCCAGTACTTC. It encodes CSVEAETQYF.

The V gene is TRBV30, the J gene TRBJ1-3; the D is unclear. The germline V gene encodes CDR1 GTSNPN and CDR2 SVGIG (reference sequence). The CDR3 is made up of 16 amino acids. V lost 1 base and J lost 0, with 13 bases in between. The CDR3 DNA reads TGTGCCTGGAGTGGGACTGCGACCGACTCTGGAAACACCATATATTTT. It specifies CAWSGTATDSGNTIYF.

The count of this clone is one. The chain's CDR3 is CASSPLLPGTGGTEAFF. The CDR3 bases are TGTGCCAGCAGTCCCCTACTACCCGGGACAGGGGGCACTGAAGCTTTCTTT. J is TRBJ1-1 and V is TRBV27, with 11 bases matching TRBD1. The trim removed 5 bases at V and 4 bases at J, leaving 12 bases unmatched. The length of the CDR3 is 17 residues. Germline CDR1 is MNHEY and CDR2 is SMNVEV (reference sequence).

V usage is TRBV27 and J usage is TRBJ2-7; 8 nucleotides agree with TRBD1. Germline V gives CDR1 MNHEY, CDR2 SMNVEV (reference sequence). The CDR3 has 14 residues. V was pared by 3 bases and J by 5 bases, with 6 bases of the junction left unmatched. CDR3 DNA sequence: TGTGCCAGCAGTTTGCCCACAGGGGGAGACGAGCAGTACGTC. Protein sequence: CASSLPTGGDEQYV.

This chain links TRBV7-8 with TRBJ2-7, with 11 bases that match TRBD2. Germline V gives CDR1 SGHVS, CDR2 FQNEAQ. The CDR3 totals 14 residues. Trimming removed 4 bases from V and 2 bases from J; junction bases left unmatched: 1. The CDR3 DNA sequence: TGTGCCAGCAGCTCGACTAGCGGGACCTACGAGCAGTACTTC. Protein: CASSSTSGTYEQYF.

The V call is TRBV15, the J call TRBJ2-5; D gene uncertain. The CDR3 length is 14 residues. The germline gives CDR1 LNHNV, CDR2 YYDKDF (reference sequence). V dropped 1 base and J dropped 5 bases, with 11 bases sitting between them. CDR3 sequence: CATSRVINTETQYF. In nucleotides, the CDR3 is TGTGCCACCAGCAGAGTAATCAATACTGAGACCCAGTACTTC.

The chain carries TRBV6-1 and TRBJ2-5, with D perhaps TRBD1 (5 bases). The CDR3 has 13 amino acids. Trimming removed 4 bases from V and 7 bases from J, with 13 bases in between. CDR1 and CDR2 (germline): MNHNS, SASEGT. The DNA of the CDR3 is TGTGCCAGCAGTGTGACAGTATCGGGGACCCAGTACTTC. Amino acid sequence: CASSVTVSGTQYF.

The chain links TRBV30 to TRBJ1-2, with D maybe TRBD1 (6 bases). This CDR3 has 11 amino acids. Germline V CDR1 and CDR2: GTSNPN, SVGIG (reference sequence). V shed 7 bases and J shed 6 bases, with 12 bases lying between them. The CDR3 loop is CAFEGGHGYTF. The CDR3 region has the DNA TGTGCCTTCGAGGGGGGGCATGGCTACACCTTC.

The chain joins TRBV19 to TRBJ2-2; the match to TRBD1 covers 9 bases. This CDR3 has 14 residues. Per the germline V gene, CDR1 is LNHDA and CDR2 is SQIVND (reference sequence). Trimming at V came to 3 bases and at J to 6 bases, leaving 2 bases not matched to a gene. The DNA for the CDR3 is TGTGCCAGTAGTATGGGACAGGGCGCCGGGGAGCTGTTTTTT. Residues: CASSMGQGAGELFF.

The chain combines TRBV4-2 with TRBJ2-7, with D perhaps TRBD2 (5 bases). Germline V gives CDR1 LGHNA, CDR2 YNFKEQ. The CDR3 runs to 12 residues. Trimming cost V 3 bases and J 6 bases, with 9 bases left between them. The CDR3 is CASSQVGSEQYF. CDR3 coding DNA: TGTGCCAGCAGCCAGGTGGGGAGCGAGCAGTACTTC.

This clone occurred once. V usage is TRBV14 and J usage is TRBJ2-1, with D tentatively TRBD1 (6 bases). The length of the CDR3 is 17 residues. The V end was cut by 4 bases, the J end by 7 bases, with 23 bases between. The germline gives CDR1 SGHDN, CDR2 FVKESK. CDR3 amino acids: CASSLIRQAQGRNEQFF. CDR3 DNA: TGTGCCAGCAGCCTGATACGACAGGCCCAGGGGCGGAATGAGCAGTTCTTC.